The 11 T cell receptor beta chains below come from one sample, sequenced in a study of tumor and adjacent non-tumor tissue in lung cancer. RNA was extracted from bulk tissue without any cell sorting. TCRbeta libraries were built with three rounds of nested PCR, modified from ARM-PCR. TCRdb redid the calling of the multiplex PCR reads with MiXCR, one entry per CDR3 protein. The sample holds 91,000 or so distinct CDR3 sequences, less than 80% seen once. Sequences were obtained from lung tumor tissue. The receptor source for this set is a man aged 60 to 75 with non-small cell lung cancer.

V usage is TRBV6-1 and J usage is TRBJ2-1; TRBD2 matches at 15 bases. V lost 4 bases, J lost 9 bases, and 10 bases stayed unmatched. The CDR3 is 17 residues long. The germline CDR1 and CDR2 sequences are MNHNS and SASEGT. The CDR3 spells CASSGTSGRAWGGEQFF. The CDR3, as DNA: TGTGCCAGCAGTGGGACTAGCGGGAGGGCCTGGGGCGGTGAGCAGTTCTTC.

The V gene is TRBV6-5, the J gene TRBJ1-4, with TRBD1 matching 9 bases. Per the germline V gene, CDR1 is MNHEY and CDR2 is SVGAGI. V gave up 6 bases and J gave up 4 bases; unmatched junction bases: 6. This CDR3 has 15 residues. Here the CDR3 DNA reads TGTGCCAGCAGCTGCGGGGGACAGGGTAATGAAAAACTGTTTTTT. It encodes CASSCGGQGNEKLFF.

This clonotype was seen at least ten times. The chain has TRBV10-3 and TRBJ1-5; the match to TRBD1 covers 8 bases. V was clipped by 3 bases and J by 5 bases; unmatched bases: 3. CDR1 ENHRY and CDR2 SYGVKD come from the germline V gene. The length of the CDR3 is 14 residues. The CDR3 DNA reads as TGTGCCATCAGTGACAGGGGGCACGATCAGCCCCAGCATTTT. Its translation is CAISDRGHDQPQHF.

The sample holds many counts of this clonotype. The rearrangement links TRBV28 to TRBJ1-6, with a weak D call TRBD1 (5 bases). With 6 bases removed from V and 7 bases from J, the gap between germline ends came to 13 bases. CDR1 MDHEN and CDR2 SYDVKM come from the germline V gene. The CDR3 is 14 residues long. The CDR3 sequence: CASRRDSTNSPLHF. CDR3 sequence (DNA): TGTGCCAGCAGAAGGGACTCAACGAATTCACCCCTCCACTTT.

In regard to this clonotype: Germline is not matched at one junction end, which may reflect a read error. V gene TRBV11-3 combines with J gene TRBJ2-1; perhaps D is TRBD1 or TRBD2 (6 bases each). Looked up from germline, CDR1 is SGHNT and CDR2 is YENEEA. This CDR3 contains 15 residues. The CDR3 region is CASSLLGGKGNEEFF. CDR3 sequence (DNA): TGTGCCAGCAGCTTACTGGGGGGCAAAGGGAATGAGGAGTTCTTC.

This clonotype was found many times. The rearrangement joins TRBV13 to TRBJ2-7, with TRBD2 matching over 12 bases. The CDR3 length is 18 residues. V gave up 5 bases and J gave up 7 bases; unmatched junction bases: 18. Germline CDR1 and CDR2: PRHDT and FYEKMQ (reference sequence). The CDR3, as DNA: TGTGCCAGCAGCGCAAGCGCAAACAGACTAGCGGGGGCAGGGGAGCAGTACTTC. It yields the protein CASSASANRLAGAGEQYF.

As regards this clonotype: This may be a read error, as it is one base from a much larger clone. The CDR3 does not close with the conserved phenylalanine or tryptophan, likely indicating a read error. J is TRBJ2-1 and V is TRBV5-8; D ambiguous. V lost 4 bases and J lost 6, with 14 bases in between. This CDR3 has 14 amino acids. Germline V lookup: CDR1 SGHTS, CDR2 YDEGEE. DNA for the CDR3: TGTGCCAGCAGCGTCGGCCCAGGATTCAATGAGCAGTTCTTA. Its translation is CASSVGPGFNEQFL.

As for this clonotype: Germline is not matched at one junction end, which may reflect a read error. This rearrangement joins TRBV6-2 or TRBV6-3 to TRBJ1-6; maybe TRBD1 (6 bases). From germline, CDR1 is MNHEY and CDR2 SVGEGT. The CDR3 sequence is 11 residues long. The CDR3 region has the DNA TGTGACAGCAGCTACGACAGGAGCCTCCACTTT. Encoded protein: CDSSYDRSLHF.

Worth noting for this clonotype: Likely a read error: the CDR3 ends without its conserved phenylalanine or tryptophan. The chain has TRBV29-1 and TRBJ1-5, with a possible D match to TRBD1 (6 bases). CDR1 is SQVTM, CDR2 ANQGSEA, per germline. This CDR3 region has 13 residues. DNA of the CDR3: TGCAGCGCTGGATTAGGGGGGGGTCAGTCCCAGCATTTG. Its translation is CSAGLGGGQSQHL.

Note on this clonotype: A read error may produce the germline difference seen at one junction end. The J gene is TRBJ2-2, the V gene TRBV11-1; D perhaps matches TRBD1 (5 bases). From germline, CDR1 is SGHAT and CDR2 FQDESV (reference sequence). The length of the CDR3 is 17 residues. The CDR3 DNA reads TGCGCCAGCAGGCGGATAGGGGCGGACCCGAACACCGGGGAGCTGTTTTTT. Translating it yields CASRRIGADPNTGELFF.

About this clonotype itself: At one boundary the junction diverges from the germline segment, which might be a read error. The rearrangement uses TRBV6-1 and TRBJ2-2; no clear D gene. This CDR3 has 14 amino acids. Germline V lookup: CDR1 MNHNS, CDR2 SASEGT. The CDR3 bases are TGTGCCAGCAGTGATGGAGTGACCACCCGGGAGCTGTTTTTT. This translates into CASSDGVTTRELFF.